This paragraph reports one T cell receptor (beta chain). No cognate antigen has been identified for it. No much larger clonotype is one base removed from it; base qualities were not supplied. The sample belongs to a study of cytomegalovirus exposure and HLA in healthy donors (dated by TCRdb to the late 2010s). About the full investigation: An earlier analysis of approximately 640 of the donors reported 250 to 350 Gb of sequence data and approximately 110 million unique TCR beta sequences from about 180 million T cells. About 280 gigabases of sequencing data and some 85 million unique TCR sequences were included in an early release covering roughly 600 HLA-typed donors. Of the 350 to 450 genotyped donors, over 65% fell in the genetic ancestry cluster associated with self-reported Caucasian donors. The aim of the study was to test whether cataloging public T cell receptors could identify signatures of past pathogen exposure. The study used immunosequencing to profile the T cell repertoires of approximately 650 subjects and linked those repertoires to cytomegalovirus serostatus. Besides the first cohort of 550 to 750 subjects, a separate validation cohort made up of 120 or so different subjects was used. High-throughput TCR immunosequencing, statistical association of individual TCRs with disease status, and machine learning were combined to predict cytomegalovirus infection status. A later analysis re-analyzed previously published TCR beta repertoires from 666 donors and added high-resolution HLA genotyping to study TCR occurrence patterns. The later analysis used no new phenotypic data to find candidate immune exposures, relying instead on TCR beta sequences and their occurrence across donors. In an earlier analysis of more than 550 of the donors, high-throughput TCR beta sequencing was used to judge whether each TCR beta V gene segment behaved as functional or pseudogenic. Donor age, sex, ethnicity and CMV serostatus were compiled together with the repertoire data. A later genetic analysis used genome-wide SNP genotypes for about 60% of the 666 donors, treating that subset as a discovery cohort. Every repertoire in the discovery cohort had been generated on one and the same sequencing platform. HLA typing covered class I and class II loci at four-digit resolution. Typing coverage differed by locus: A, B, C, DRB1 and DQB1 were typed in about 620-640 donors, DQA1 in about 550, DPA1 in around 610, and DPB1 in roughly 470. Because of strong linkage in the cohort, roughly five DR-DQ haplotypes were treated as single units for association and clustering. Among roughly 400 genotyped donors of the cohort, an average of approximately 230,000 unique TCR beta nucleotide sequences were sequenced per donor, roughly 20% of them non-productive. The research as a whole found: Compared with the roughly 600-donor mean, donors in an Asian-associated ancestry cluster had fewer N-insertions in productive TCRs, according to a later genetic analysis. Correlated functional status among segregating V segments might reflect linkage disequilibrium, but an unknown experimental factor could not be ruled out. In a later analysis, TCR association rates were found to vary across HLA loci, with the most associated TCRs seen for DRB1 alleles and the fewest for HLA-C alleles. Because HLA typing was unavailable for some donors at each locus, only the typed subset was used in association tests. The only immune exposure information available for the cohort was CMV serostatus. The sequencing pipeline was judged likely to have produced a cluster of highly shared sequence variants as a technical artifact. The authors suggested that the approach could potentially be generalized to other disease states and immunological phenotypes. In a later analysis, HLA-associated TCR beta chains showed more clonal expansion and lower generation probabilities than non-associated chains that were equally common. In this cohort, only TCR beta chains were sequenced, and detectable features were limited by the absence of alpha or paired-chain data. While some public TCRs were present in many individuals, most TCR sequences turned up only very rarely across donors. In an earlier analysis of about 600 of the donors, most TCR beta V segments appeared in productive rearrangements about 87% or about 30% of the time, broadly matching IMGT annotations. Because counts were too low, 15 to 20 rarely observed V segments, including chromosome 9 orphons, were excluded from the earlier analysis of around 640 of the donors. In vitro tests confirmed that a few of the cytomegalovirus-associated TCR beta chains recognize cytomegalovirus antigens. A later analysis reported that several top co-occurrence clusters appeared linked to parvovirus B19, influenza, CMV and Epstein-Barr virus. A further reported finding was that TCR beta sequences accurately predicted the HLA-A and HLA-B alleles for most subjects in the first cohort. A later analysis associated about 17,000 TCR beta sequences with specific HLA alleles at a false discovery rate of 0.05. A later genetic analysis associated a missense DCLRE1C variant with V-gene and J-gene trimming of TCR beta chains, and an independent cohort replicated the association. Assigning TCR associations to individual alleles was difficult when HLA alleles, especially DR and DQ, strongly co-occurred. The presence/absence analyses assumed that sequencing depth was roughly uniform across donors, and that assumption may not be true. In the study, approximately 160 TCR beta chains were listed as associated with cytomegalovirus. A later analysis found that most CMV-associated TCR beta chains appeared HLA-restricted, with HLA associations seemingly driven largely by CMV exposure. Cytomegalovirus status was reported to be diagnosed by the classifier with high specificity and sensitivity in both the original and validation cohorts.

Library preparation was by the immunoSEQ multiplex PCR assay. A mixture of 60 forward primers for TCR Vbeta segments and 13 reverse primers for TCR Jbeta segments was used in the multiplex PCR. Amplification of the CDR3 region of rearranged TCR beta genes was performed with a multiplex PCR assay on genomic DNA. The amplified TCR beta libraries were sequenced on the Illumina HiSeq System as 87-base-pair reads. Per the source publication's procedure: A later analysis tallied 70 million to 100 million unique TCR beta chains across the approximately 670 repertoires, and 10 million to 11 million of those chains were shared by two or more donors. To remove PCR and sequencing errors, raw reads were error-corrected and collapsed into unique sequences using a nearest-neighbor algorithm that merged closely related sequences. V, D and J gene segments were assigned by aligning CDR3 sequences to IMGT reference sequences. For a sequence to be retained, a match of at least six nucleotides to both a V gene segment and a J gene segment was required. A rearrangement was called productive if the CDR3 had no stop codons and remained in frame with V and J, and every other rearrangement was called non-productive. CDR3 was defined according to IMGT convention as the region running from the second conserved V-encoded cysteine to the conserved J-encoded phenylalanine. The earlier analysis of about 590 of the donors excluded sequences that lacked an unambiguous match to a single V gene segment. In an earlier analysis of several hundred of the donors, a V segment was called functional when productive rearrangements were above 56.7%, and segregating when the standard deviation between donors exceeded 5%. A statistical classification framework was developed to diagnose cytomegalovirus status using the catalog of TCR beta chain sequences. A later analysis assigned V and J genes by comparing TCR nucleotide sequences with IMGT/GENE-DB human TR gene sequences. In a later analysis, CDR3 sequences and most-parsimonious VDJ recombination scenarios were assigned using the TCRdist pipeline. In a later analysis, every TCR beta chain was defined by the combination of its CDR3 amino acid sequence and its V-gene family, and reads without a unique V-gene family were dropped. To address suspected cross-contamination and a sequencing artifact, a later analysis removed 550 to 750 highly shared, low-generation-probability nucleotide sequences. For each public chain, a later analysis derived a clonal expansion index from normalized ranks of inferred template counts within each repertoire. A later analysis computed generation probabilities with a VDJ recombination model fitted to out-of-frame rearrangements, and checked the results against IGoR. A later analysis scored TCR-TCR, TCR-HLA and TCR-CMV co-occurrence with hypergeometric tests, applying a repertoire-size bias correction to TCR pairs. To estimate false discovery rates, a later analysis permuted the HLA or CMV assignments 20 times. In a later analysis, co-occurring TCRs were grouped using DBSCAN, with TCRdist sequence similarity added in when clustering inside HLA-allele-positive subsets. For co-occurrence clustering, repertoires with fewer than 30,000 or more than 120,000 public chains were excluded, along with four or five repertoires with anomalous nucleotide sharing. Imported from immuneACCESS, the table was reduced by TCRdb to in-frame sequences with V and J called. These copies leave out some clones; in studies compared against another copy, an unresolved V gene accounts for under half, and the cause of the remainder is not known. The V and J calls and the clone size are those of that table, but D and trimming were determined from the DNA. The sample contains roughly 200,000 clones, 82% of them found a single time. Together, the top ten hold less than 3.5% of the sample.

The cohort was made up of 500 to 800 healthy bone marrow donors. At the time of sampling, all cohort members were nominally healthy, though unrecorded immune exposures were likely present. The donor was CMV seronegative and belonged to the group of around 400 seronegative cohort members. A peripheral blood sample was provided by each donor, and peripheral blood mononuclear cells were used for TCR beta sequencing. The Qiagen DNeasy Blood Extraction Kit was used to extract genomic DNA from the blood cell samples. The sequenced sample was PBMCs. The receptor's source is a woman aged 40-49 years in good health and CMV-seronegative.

The CDR3 region reads CASSERTSGDPDNEQFF. The nucleotide sequence reads TGTGCCAGCAGTGAACGGACTAGCGGGGATCCCGACAATGAGCAGTTCTTC. The sequence joins TRBV6-1 to TRBJ2-1; TRBD2 aligns with 12 central bases. CDR1 and CDR2 were assigned from the germline V gene as MNHNS and SASEGT. V lost 2 bases and J lost 5 bases, and the count of bases not matched to a germline gene is 7. Its CDR3 holds 17 amino acids, cysteine through phenylalanine. Of the read, only the CDR3 DNA is kept; its 51 bases are in frame from base 1.